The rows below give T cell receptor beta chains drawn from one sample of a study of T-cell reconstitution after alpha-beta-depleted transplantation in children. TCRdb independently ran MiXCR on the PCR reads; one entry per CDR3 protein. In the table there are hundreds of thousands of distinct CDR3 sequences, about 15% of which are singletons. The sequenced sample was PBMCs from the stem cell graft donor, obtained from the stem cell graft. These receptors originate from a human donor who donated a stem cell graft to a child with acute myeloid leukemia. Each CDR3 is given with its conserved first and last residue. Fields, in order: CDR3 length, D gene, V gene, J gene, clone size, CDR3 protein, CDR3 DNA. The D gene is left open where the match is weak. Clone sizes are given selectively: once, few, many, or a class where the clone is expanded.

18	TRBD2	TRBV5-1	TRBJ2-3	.	CASSRRSGTSGSTDTQYF	TGCGCCAGCAGCCGAAGGTCCGGGACTAGCGGGAGCACAGATACGCAGTATTTT
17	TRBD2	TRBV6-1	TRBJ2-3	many	CASSGGVAGARGNTQYF	TGTGCCAGCAGTGGGGGGGTAGCGGGGGCCCGCGGCAATACGCAGTATTTT
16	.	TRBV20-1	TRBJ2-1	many	CSVGPSVRKFYNEQFF	TGCAGTGTGGGTCCCAGCGTCCGGAAGTTCTACAATGAGCAGTTCTTC
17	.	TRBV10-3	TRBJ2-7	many	CAISESQTGGTSYEQYF	TGTGCCATCAGTGAGTCCCAAACCGGCGGGACATCATATGAGCAGTACTTC
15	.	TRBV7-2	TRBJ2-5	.	CASSITGIPQETQYF	TGTGCCAGCAGCATAACCGGGATCCCGCAAGAGACCCAGTACTTC
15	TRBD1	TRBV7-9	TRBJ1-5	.	CASSSGQASNQPQHF	TGTGCCAGCAGCTCGGGACAGGCCAGCAATCAGCCCCAGCATTTT
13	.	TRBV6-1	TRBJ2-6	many	CASKAKRATVLTF	TGTGCCAGCAAGGCTAAGAGGGCCACCGTCCTGACTTTC
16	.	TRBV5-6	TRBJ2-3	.	CASSLVRASGTDTQYF	TGTGCCAGCAGCTTGGTAAGGGCATCAGGGACAGATACGCAGTATTTT
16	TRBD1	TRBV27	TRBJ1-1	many	CASRGSVRGRNTEAFF	TGTGCCAGCAGAGGGTCGGTCAGGGGGCGAAACACTGAAGCTTTCTTT
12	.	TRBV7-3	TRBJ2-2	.	CASRGSTGELFF	TGTGCCAGCAGAGGCTCCACCGGGGAGCTGTTTTTT
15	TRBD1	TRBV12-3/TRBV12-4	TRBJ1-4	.	CASSPAGRGREKLFF	TGTGCCAGCAGTCCGGCCGGCAGGGGGAGAGAAAAACTGTTTTTT
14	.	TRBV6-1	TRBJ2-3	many	CASSLSAATDTQYF	TGTGCCAGCAGCCTCTCGGCAGCCACAGATACGCAGTATTTT
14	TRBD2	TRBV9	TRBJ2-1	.	CASSRLAGTNEQFF	TGTGCCAGCAGCCGACTAGCGGGCACCAATGAGCAGTTCTTC
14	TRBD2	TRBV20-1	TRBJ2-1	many	CSATPGTSANEQFF	TGCAGTGCTACCCCCGGGACTAGCGCCAATGAGCAGTTCTTC
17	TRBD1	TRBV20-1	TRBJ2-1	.	CSARADRGSLRDNEQFF	TGCAGTGCTAGAGCGGACAGGGGAAGCCTAAGAGACAATGAGCAGTTCTTC
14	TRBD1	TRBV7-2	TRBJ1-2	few	CASRDRVANYGYTF	TGTGCCAGCAGGGACAGGGTAGCTAACTATGGCTACACCTTC
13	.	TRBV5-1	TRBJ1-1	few	CASSPPDNTEAFF	TGCGCCAGCAGCCCCCCAGATAACACTGAAGCTTTCTTT
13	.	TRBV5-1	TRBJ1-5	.	CASSETGNQPQHF	TGCGCCAGCAGCGAAACAGGGAATCAGCCCCAGCATTTT
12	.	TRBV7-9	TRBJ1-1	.	CASSLQDTEAFF	TGTGCCAGCAGCCTACAGGACACTGAAGCTTTCTTT
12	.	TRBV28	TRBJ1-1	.	CASSSNAQPAFF	TGTGCCAGCAGTTCTAACGCACAACCAGCTTTCTTT
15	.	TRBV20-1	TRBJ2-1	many	CSAPPWTRQNNEQFF	TGCAGTGCTCCCCCTTGGACAAGACAGAACAATGAGCAGTTCTTC
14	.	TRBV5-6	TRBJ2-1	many	CASRTGWGPNEQFF	TGTGCCAGCAGGACAGGATGGGGGCCCAATGAGCAGTTCTTC
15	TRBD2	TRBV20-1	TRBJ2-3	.	CSAPSAGGRADTQYF	TGCAGTGCTCCCTCTGCGGGGGGAAGGGCAGATACGCAGTATTTT
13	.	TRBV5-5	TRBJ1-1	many	CASSFDVGTEAFF	TGTGCCAGCAGCTTCGATGTGGGCACTGAAGCTTTCTTT
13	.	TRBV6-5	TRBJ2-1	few	CASSPENNNEQFF	TGTGCCAGCAGCCCGGAGAATAACAATGAGCAGTTCTTC
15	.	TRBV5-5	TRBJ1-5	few	CASSETGFEYQPQHF	TGTGCCAGCAGCGAAACAGGGTTTGAATATCAGCCCCAGCATTTT
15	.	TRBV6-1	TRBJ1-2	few	CASSEAPGLGYGYTF	TGTGCCAGCAGTGAAGCACCGGGATTGGGCTATGGCTACACCTTC
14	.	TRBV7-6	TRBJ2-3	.	CASSLEGGSDTQYF	TGTGCCAGCAGCTTAGAGGGGGGCTCAGATACGCAGTATTTT
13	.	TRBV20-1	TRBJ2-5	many	CSPGTPRLETQYF	TGCAGCCCGGGGACTCCCAGGTTGGAGACCCAGTACTTC
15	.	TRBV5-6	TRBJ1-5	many	CASSWIDRPHQPQHF	TGTGCCAGCAGCTGGATAGACAGGCCTCATCAGCCCCAGCATTTT
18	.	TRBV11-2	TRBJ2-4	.	CASLSHPGTGTKKNIQYF	TGTGCCAGCCTTTCCCACCCAGGGACGGGGACAAAAAAAAACATTCAGTACTTC
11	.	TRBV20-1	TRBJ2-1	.	CSARVSDEQFF	TGCAGTGCTAGAGTTTCTGATGAGCAGTTCTTC
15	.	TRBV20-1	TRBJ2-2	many	CSARTLDLNAGELFF	TGCAGTGCTAGAACGTTGGACCTAAATGCCGGGGAGCTGTTTTTT
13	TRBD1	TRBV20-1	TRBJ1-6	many	CSATRDRGLPLHF	TGCAGTGCTACCCGGGACAGGGGGTTACCCCTCCACTTT
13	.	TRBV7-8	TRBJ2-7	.	CASNPVMVHEQYF	TGTGCCAGCAACCCAGTGATGGTCCACGAGCAGTACTTC
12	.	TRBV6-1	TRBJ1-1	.	CARTTPNTEAFF	TGTGCCAGGACGACACCGAACACTGAAGCTTTCTTT
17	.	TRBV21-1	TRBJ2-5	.	CASSKYGAGEYQETQYF	TGTGCCAGCAGCAAATATGGGGCGGGGGAATACCAAGAGACCCAGTACTTC
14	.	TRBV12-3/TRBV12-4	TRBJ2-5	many	CASTPSRYGETQYF	TGTGCCAGCACCCCCAGTCGATACGGGGAGACCCAGTACTTC
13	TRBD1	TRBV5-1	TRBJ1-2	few	CASSQLGQDGYTF	TGCGCCAGCAGCCAACTCGGACAGGATGGCTACACCTTC
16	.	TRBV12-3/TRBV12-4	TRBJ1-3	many	CASGQQRTLSGNTIYF	TGTGCCAGCGGGCAACAGAGAACCCTCTCTGGAAACACCATATATTTT
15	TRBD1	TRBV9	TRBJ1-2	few	CASSVDRTGESGYTF	TGTGCCAGCAGCGTAGATCGGACAGGGGAAAGTGGCTACACCTTC
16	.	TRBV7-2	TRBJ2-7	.	CASSLGLVFRESEQYF	TGTGCCAGCAGCTTAGGTTTGGTGTTCAGGGAATCCGAGCAGTACTTC
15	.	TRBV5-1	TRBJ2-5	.	CASSLGTGPVETQYF	TGCGCCAGCAGCTTGGGGACCGGACCCGTAGAGACCCAGTACTTC
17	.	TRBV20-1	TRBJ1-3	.	CSASSPSGGFSGNTIYF	TGCAGTGCTAGCAGTCCCTCGGGGGGTTTCTCTGGAAACACCATATATTTT
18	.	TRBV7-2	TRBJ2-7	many	CASSLAGRQSPSSYEQYF	TGTGCCAGCAGCTTAGCGGGCAGACAGTCGCCAAGCTCCTACGAGCAGTACTTC
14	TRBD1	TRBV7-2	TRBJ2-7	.	CASSNGQGVNQQYF	TGTGCCAGCAGCAACGGACAGGGGGTGAACCAGCAGTACTTC
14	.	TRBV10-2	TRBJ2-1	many	CASSGKARRNEQFF	TGCGCCAGCAGTGGTAAGGCCAGGCGCAATGAGCAGTTCTTC
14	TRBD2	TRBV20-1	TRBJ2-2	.	CSATSGDYTGELFF	TGCAGTGCTACTAGCGGGGATTACACCGGGGAGCTGTTTTTT
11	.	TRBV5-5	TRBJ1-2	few	CASQGNYGYTF	TGTGCCAGCCAGGGAAACTATGGCTACACCTTC
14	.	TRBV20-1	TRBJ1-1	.	CSAMGGGIKTEAFF	TGCAGTGCTATGGGGGGAGGGATTAAGACTGAAGCTTTCTTT
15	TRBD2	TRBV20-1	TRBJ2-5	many	CSARDLGLGQETQYF	TGCAGTGCTAGAGATCTGGGACTAGGACAAGAGACCCAGTACTTC
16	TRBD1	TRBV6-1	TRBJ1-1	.	CASRPGQGAWFTEAFF	TGTGCCAGCAGACCCGGACAGGGGGCTTGGTTCACTGAAGCTTTCTTT
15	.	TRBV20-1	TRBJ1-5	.	CSASVPAAGHQPQHF	TGCAGTGCTAGCGTCCCGGCGGCGGGACATCAGCCCCAGCATTTT